The 6 T cell receptor beta chains reported below all come from one sample, sequenced in a study of T cells in Graves' hyperthyroidism and ophthalmopathy (dated by TCRdb to between 2017 and 2020). The library was made by multiplex PCR. The reads were generated on an Illumina HiSeq 2000. The TCR beta CDR3 regions were amplified from the RNA transcripts. For the first round of RT-PCR on the TCR CDR3, the HTBI primer set was used together with the Qiagen OneStep RT-PCR kit. TCRdb cleaned the public reads at Q25 with fastp, built clones with MiXCR and kept in-frame beta chains. CDR3 protein duplicates are merged, each entry listing the most common genes and DNA. Across this sample there are roughly 570,000 distinct CDR3 sequences, with under 60% seen only once. The ten biggest clones cover roughly 7.7% of the sample. The sequenced material came from peripheral blood or thyroid tissue (not recorded which). The receptor source for this set is a young woman with Graves' hyperthyroidism.

The rearrangement uses TRBV15 and TRBJ1-5, with 9 bases identical to TRBD1. Germline V gene data show CDR1 as LNHNV and CDR2 as YYDKDF (reference sequence). Unmatched junction bases numbered 16, after V lost 5 bases and J lost 11 bases. CDR3 length equals 16 residues. CDR3 DNA: TGTGCCACCAGCGGACAACAGGGGGCGCGAGGCGAGACCCAGCATTTT. This translates into CATSGQQGARGETQHF.

This clonotype was seen a handful of times. The V gene is TRBV7-9, the J gene TRBJ2-7; 11 bases line up with TRBD1. V was pared by 4 bases and J by 3 bases, with 5 bases of the junction left unmatched. The CDR3 has 15 amino acids. Germline V CDR1 and CDR2: SEHNR, FQNEAQ (reference sequence). This CDR3 reads CASSYGQGAHYEQYF. The CDR3, as DNA: TGTGCCAGCAGCTACGGACAGGGGGCTCACTACGAGCAGTACTTC. Variable domain in full (rest from reference TRBV7-9 and TRBJ2-7): DTGVSQNPRHKITKRGQNVTFRCDPISEHNRLYWYRQTLGQGPEFLTYFQNEAQLEKSRLLSDRFSAERPKGSFSTLEIQRTEQGDSAMYLCASSYGQGAHYEQYFGPGTRLTVT.

V usage is TRBV20-1 and J usage is TRBJ2-2, with D perhaps matching TRBD2 (6 bases). Germline V gene sequence: CDR1 DFQATT, CDR2 SNEGSKA (reference sequence). V lost 0 bases and J 14 bases, leaving 13 bases between the germline ends. The CDR3 loop spans 12 amino acids. This CDR3 reads CSARDGREDLFF. As DNA, the CDR3 is TGCAGTGCTAGAGACGGGAGAGAGGACCTGTTTTTT.

This clonotype came up once. The genes are TRBV20-1 and TRBJ2-2; tentative D call: TRBD1 (6 bases). Trimming removed 1 base at V and 2 bases at J, with 11 bases between. This CDR3 contains 15 residues. Per the germline V gene, CDR1 is DFQATT and CDR2 is SNEGSKA (reference sequence). In DNA form, the CDR3 reads TGCAGTGCTAGAGCGGGACAACTTAACACCGGGGAGCTGTTTTTT. Translation gives CSARAGQLNTGELFF.

This clonotype was counted between two and nine times. The missing conserved phenylalanine or tryptophan at the end of this CDR3 makes a read error likely. The DNA is left out, because the CDR3 cannot be placed on it with certainty; the CDR3 is given as TCRdb lists it. This chain links TRBV2 with TRBJ1-1; TRBD1, the table's D call, was not compared with the DNA. The germline V gene has CDR1 SNHLY and CDR2 FYNNEI. The CDR3 is made up of 8 amino acids, end residues included. CDR3 region: CASSFGGE.

As to this clonotype: One junction end does not reproduce the germline sequence, and a read error may be involved. The chain carries TRBV7-3 and TRBJ2-2, with D possibly being TRBD2 (5 bases). This CDR3 has 14 residues. Germline V gives CDR1 SGHTA, CDR2 FQGTGA. This chain's CDR3 is CASSFGRYTGELFF. CDR3 nucleotide sequence: TGTGCCAGCAGCTTTGGGCGGTACACCGGGGAACTGTTTTTT.